This TCR beta chain was obtained from a study of T-cell memory formation after mild COVID-19. TCR alpha and TCR beta cDNA libraries with sample barcodes and UMIs came from 5'RACE using constant-segment primers. TCRdb re-analysed the 5' RACE reads in MiXCR, keeping a single row per CDR3 protein. The table includes 150,000 to 200,000 distinct CDR3 sequences, about 9.9% detected once. With respect to this clonotype: Its antigen is still unknown.

Trimming cost V 6 bases and J 3 bases, with 17 bases left between them. In germline, CDR1 is KGHSH, CDR2 LQKENI. The CDR3 is 15 amino acids. General study findings and limits: Contracting CD4+ clones lay largely in CM and EM, with CD8+ ones residing in EMRA.

The chain couples TRBV18 to TRBJ1-2; weak D call: TRBD1 (5 bases). The sequence was collected from a man between 18 and 29 years old who had mild COVID-19 (a few samples of this study predate the infection). Cell type and time point are not known. The sequenced sample consisted of PBMCs or a T cell subset sorted from them (not recorded which). CDR3 region: CASSQRRVRDYGYTF. The CDR3 DNA is TGTGCCAGCTCCCAACGCAGGGTACGTGACTATGGCTACACCTTC.